This T cell receptor beta chain was sequenced in a study of blood T cell repertoires in COVID-19. Whole-study context: Samples came from the United States, Italy and Spain, spanning acute and convalescent COVID-19. T cells, B-cell-depleted T cells, or PBMCs supplied cDNA or gDNA.

The CDR3 consists of 16 residues. Germline-derived CDR1 and CDR2 are KGHSH and LQKENI. The J segment lost 5 bases and the V segment lost 3 bases, leaving 9 bases of the junction unmatched. Methods used by the authors: The authors estimated nucleated cell counts from reference gene primer amplification. TCRdb keeps only in-frame clones here, not all; method: immunoSEQ multiplex PCR. That table furnishes V, J and clone size, whereas the DNA furnished D and trimming. The sample carries approximately 150,000 clones, 65% to 80% recorded once. This chain links TRBV18 with TRBJ2-5; 10 nucleotides align to TRBD1. Specimen: peripheral blood. This receptor was obtained from a man aged 55 to 70 with acute or convalescent COVID-19. The CDR3 spells CASSPGTGDFGETQYF. Written as DNA, the CDR3 is TGTGCCAGCTCACCCGGGACAGGGGATTTTGGGGAGACCCAGTACTTC.